This TCR beta chain was identified during a study of control samples from healthy donors and cancer patients. The germline CDR1 and CDR2 sequences are SEHNR and FQNEAQ (reference sequence). The CDR3 consists of 15 residues. Unmatched junction bases numbered 8, after V lost 5 bases and J lost 6 bases. Method: immunoSEQ multiplex PCR; TCRdb's copy keeps in-frame clones and lacks some. The sample carries about 15,000 clones, 60% to 85% recorded once. This clone was recorded only once. This clonotype was sampled from a female donor with lung cancer. The sequenced sample was formalin-fixed, paraffin-embedded tissue. J is TRBJ1-4 and V is TRBV7-9; TRBD1 agrees at 8 bases. CDR3 protein: CASSRLTGGDEKLFF. The CDR3 DNA reads as TGTGCCAGCAGCCGGCTTACAGGGGGGGATGAAAAACTGTTTTTT. Full variable domain (remainder filled in from reference TRBV7-9 and TRBJ1-4): DTGVSQNPRHKITKRGQNVTFRCDPISEHNRLYWYRQTLGQGPEFLTYFQNEAQLEKSRLLSDRFSAERPKGSFSTLEIQRTEQGDSAMYLCASSRLTGGDEKLFFGSGTQLSVL.